A selection of T cell receptor beta chains follows, all from one sample in a study of blood T cell repertoires in COVID-19. Assay used: immunoSEQ multiplex PCR; TCRdb lists only in-frame clones, some missing. The sample shows approximately 210,000 clones, about nine tenths of them seen only once. Material for sequencing was peripheral blood. The receptors originated from a man aged 45-65 years with COVID-19, enrolled during active disease. Each CDR3 is given with its conserved first and last residue. A D gene is named only where the DNA matches it firmly. Rows may omit the clone size; those that give it use once, few, many or a size class.

CDR3 protein	CDR3 DNA	J gene	V gene	D gene	clone size
CASSPPTKGGYGYTF	TGTGCCAGCTCACCACCAACAAAAGGCGGGTATGGCTACACCTTC	TRBJ1-2	TRBV18	-	few
CSVTGGTYGYTF	TGCAGCGTAACAGGGGGCACCTATGGCTACACCTTC	TRBJ1-2	TRBV29-1	TRBD1	-
CASSLRLAGVGTGELFF	TGTGCCAGCAGTTTACGGCTAGCGGGAGTAGGGACCGGGGAGCTGTTTTTT	TRBJ2-2	TRBV27	TRBD2	-
CASSAQSSQPQHF	TGTGCCAGTAGTGCCCAATCTAGTCAGCCCCAGCATTTT	TRBJ1-5	TRBV19	-	-
CASSLAGTGGLLSSPLHF	TGTGCCAGCAGCTTGGCCGGGACAGGGGGTCTGTTATCTTCACCCCTCCACTTT	TRBJ1-6	TRBV5-4	TRBD1	-
CASRFTTSGNTGELFF	TGTGCCAGCAGATTTACGACTAGCGGGAACACCGGGGAGCTGTTTTTT	TRBJ2-2	TRBV27	TRBD2	few
CASSQDLAGSYNEQFF	TGTGCCAGCAGCCAAGATTTAGCGGGCTCCTACAATGAGCAGTTCTTC	TRBJ2-1	TRBV4-2	TRBD2	few
CASSLVAGGSSYEQYF	TGCGCCAGCAGCTTGGTAGCGGGGGGAAGCTCCTACGAGCAGTACTTC	TRBJ2-7	TRBV5-1	TRBD2	-
CASSLVGGAQGTIYF	TGTGCCAGCAGCTTAGTCGGGGGGGCTCAGGGCACCATATATTTT	TRBJ1-3	TRBV7-2	-	-
CASRGTGGYQPQHF	TGTGCCAGCAGGGGGACAGGGGGCTATCAGCCCCAGCATTTT	TRBJ1-5	TRBV27	TRBD1	once
CSASFPGGSNQPQHF	TGCAGTGCTAGTTTTCCGGGGGGTAGCAATCAGCCCCAGCATTTT	TRBJ1-5	TRBV20-1	-	-